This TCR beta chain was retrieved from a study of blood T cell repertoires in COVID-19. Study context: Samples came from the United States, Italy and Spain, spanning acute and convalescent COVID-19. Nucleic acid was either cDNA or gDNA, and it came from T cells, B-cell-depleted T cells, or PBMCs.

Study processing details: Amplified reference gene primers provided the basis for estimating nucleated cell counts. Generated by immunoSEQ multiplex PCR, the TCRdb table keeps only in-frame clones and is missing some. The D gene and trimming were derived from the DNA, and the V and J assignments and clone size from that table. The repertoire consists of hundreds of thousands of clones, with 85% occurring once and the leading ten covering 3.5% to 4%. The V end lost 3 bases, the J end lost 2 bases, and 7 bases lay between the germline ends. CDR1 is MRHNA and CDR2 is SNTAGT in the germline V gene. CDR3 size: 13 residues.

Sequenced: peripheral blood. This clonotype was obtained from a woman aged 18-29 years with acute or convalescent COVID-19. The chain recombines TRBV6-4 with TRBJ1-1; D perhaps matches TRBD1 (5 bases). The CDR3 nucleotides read TGTGCCAGCAGTGAGGGGCGCAACACTGAAGCTTTCTTT. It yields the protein CASSEGRNTEAFF.